This T cell receptor beta chain was retrieved from a study of blood T cell repertoires in COVID-19. Study-level information: PBMCs, B-cell-depleted T cells, or T cells provided the cDNA or gDNA that made up the material.

On this clone: At the DNA level, this CDR3 is encoded by other sequences in the same sample as well.

CDR1 and CDR2 from the germline V gene are MNHEY and SVGEGT. This CDR3 is 11 amino acids long. V dropped 6 bases and J dropped 2 bases, with 5 bases sitting between them. In the original workflow: Scientists estimated how many nucleated cells there were by amplifying reference gene primers. Repertoires were generated with immunoSEQ multiplex PCR, while TCRdb's copy carries only in-frame clones and drops some. The V and J calls and clone size are taken from that table; D and trimming were inferred from the DNA. In the table there are 260,000 or so clones, over 75% of which are singletons. This clonotype was obtained from a man younger than 30 with active or convalescent COVID-19. The chain combines TRBV6-2 or TRBV6-3 with TRBJ2-7; no clear D gene. Sequencing was carried out using peripheral blood. DNA of the CDR3: TGTGCCAGCAGCCCCGCCTACGAGCAGTACTTC. This gives the protein CASSPAYEQYF.